The rows below give T cell receptor beta chains drawn from one sample of a study of blood T cell repertoires in COVID-19. Sequencing was performed with immunoSEQ multiplex PCR; in TCRdb, only in-frame clones are kept and a portion is missing. The sample lists approximately 28,000 clones; 65% to 85% were seen once. Sequenced input: peripheral blood. These receptors all stem from an older woman with acute or convalescent COVID-19. Both conserved end residues are part of each CDR3. Fields, in order: J gene, V gene, D gene, clone size, CDR3 protein, CDR3 DNA. The D gene is left open where the match is weak. Expanded clones are given a class, and other clones once, few, many or no size at all.

J gene: TRBJ2-1
V gene: TRBV4-1
D gene: TRBD2
clone size: .
CDR3 protein: CASSQELWLAGGTSRWEQFF
CDR3 DNA: TGCGCCAGCAGCCAAGAGCTTTGGCTAGCGGGGGGGACATCACGGTGGGAGCAGTTCTTC

J gene: TRBJ1-5
V gene: TRBV1
D gene: .
clone size: .
CDR3 protein: CTSSQGMEGWGNQPQHF
CDR3 DNA: TGCACCAGCAGCCAAGGGATGGAGGGCTGGGGCAATCAGCCCCAGCATTTT

J gene: TRBJ1-5
V gene: TRBV28
D gene: .
clone size: .
CDR3 protein: CASIRGGAGQPQHF
CDR3 DNA: TGTGCCAGCATCCGTGGGGGGGCTGGCCAGCCCCAGCATTTT

J gene: TRBJ2-5
V gene: TRBV10-3
D gene: TRBD2
clone size: .
CDR3 protein: CAISDTSGETQYF
CDR3 DNA: TGTGCCATCAGTGATACTAGCGGAGAGACCCAGTACTTC

J gene: TRBJ2-5
V gene: TRBV28
D gene: .
clone size: once
CDR3 protein: CASSSLPPGETQYF
CDR3 DNA: TGTGCCAGCAGCTCTCTACCCCCAGGGGAGACCCAGTACTTC

J gene: TRBJ1-3
V gene: TRBV18
D gene: .
clone size: .
CDR3 protein: CASSPLQASSGNTIYF
CDR3 DNA: TGTGCCAGCTCACCACTTCAGGCGAGCTCTGGAAACACCATATATTTT

J gene: TRBJ1-5
V gene: TRBV5-8
D gene: .
clone size: .
CDR3 protein: CASSSWGGSNQPQHF
CDR3 DNA: TGTGCCAGCAGCTCATGGGGGGGTAGCAATCAGCCCCAGCATTTT

J gene: TRBJ2-5
V gene: TRBV15
D gene: TRBD2
clone size: .
CDR3 protein: CATSRGLAGGVQETQYF
CDR3 DNA: TGTGCCACCAGCAGAGGACTAGCGGGGGGGGTGCAAGAGACCCAGTACTTC

J gene: TRBJ2-7
V gene: TRBV29-1
D gene: .
clone size: .
CDR3 protein: CSVVDSANEQYF
CDR3 DNA: TGCAGCGTTGTGGACAGCGCGAACGAGCAGTACTTC

J gene: TRBJ1-1
V gene: TRBV7-3
D gene: .
clone size: .
CDR3 protein: CASSLRGDTEAFF
CDR3 DNA: TGTGCCAGCAGCCTTAGGGGTGACACTGAAGCTTTCTTT

J gene: TRBJ1-2
V gene: TRBV5-1
D gene: TRBD1
clone size: .
CDR3 protein: CASSSDRDGYTF
CDR3 DNA: TGCGCCAGCAGCTCTGACAGGGATGGCTACACCTTC

J gene: TRBJ1-1
V gene: TRBV15
D gene: TRBD1
clone size: .
CDR3 protein: CATSAPNRGTEAFF
CDR3 DNA: TGTGCCACCAGCGCCCCAAACAGGGGCACTGAAGCTTTCTTT

J gene: TRBJ1-2
V gene: TRBV2
D gene: TRBD1
clone size: .
CDR3 protein: CASRDRGSYGYTF
CDR3 DNA: TGTGCCAGCAGGGACAGGGGGTCCTATGGCTACACCTTC